Presented here are 20 T cell receptor beta chains from one specimen sequenced in a study of blood T cell repertoires in COVID-19. Produced via immunoSEQ multiplex PCR; TCRdb's table is partial and in-frame only. The table has around 230,000 clones, 70% to 90% seen once; the top ten hold roughly 5%. The source material was peripheral blood. The source of these receptors is a man aged 45-65 years with COVID-19, enrolled during active disease.

The chain links TRBV9 to TRBJ1-4; 7 bases are shared with TRBD1. CDR1 and CDR2 (germline): SGDLS, YYNGEE. The V gene end was trimmed by 2 bases and the J gene end by 6 bases; junction bases not matched to a gene: 4. This CDR3 is 14 amino acids long. The CDR3 DNA reads TGTGCCAGCAGCGTTTCCGGGACAGATGAAAAACTGTTTTTT. It yields the protein CASSVSGTDEKLFF.

This chain uses TRBV3-1 (or the pseudogene TRBV3-2) with TRBJ1-2, with D possibly being TRBD1 (6 bases). This CDR3 spans 14 amino acids. The germline CDR1 and CDR2 sequences are LGHDT and YNNKEL (reference sequence). With 3 bases removed from V and 4 bases from J, the gap between germline ends came to 12 bases. The CDR3 region is CASSQRGQSYGYTF. CDR3 nucleotide sequence: TGTGCCAGCAGCCAGCGCGGACAGTCCTATGGCTACACCTTC.

This rearrangement joins TRBV7-9 to TRBJ2-3; 7 bases map to TRBD2. V gave up 4 bases and J gave up 2 bases; unmatched junction bases: 6. The CDR3 sequence is 15 residues long. The germline CDR1 and CDR2 sequences are SEHNR and FQNEAQ (reference sequence). For the CDR3, the DNA is TGTGCCAGCAGCTCCCTGACTAGCTCCACAGATACGCAGTATTTT. Translating it yields CASSSLTSSTDTQYF.

The CDR3: CASSLVSGAAREQFF. The CDR3, as DNA: TGTGCCAGCAGCTTAGTCTCAGGGGCAGCAAGGGAGCAGTTCTTC. V gene TRBV11-2 combines with J gene TRBJ2-1; possible D gene TRBD1, 6 bases. The CDR3 covers 15 residues. Germline CDR1 is SGHAT and CDR2 is FQNNGV. V was pared by 1 base and J by 10 bases, with 17 bases between.

This rearrangement joins TRBV11-3 to TRBJ2-1; 7 bases align to TRBD1. The CDR3 loop spans 13 amino acids. V trimming: 6 bases; J trimming: 6 bases; junction bases outside the gene matches: 5. Germline V gene sequence: CDR1 SGHNT, CDR2 YENEEA. This chain's CDR3 is CASSGRDSNEQFF. The CDR3 DNA reads as TGTGCCAGCAGTGGCAGGGACAGCAATGAGCAGTTCTTC.

The chain employs TRBV3-1 (or the pseudogene TRBV3-2) and TRBJ2-7; D unclear. The CDR3 has 12 residues. The V end was cut by 10 bases, the J end by 2 bases, with 12 bases between. In germline, CDR1 is LGHDT, CDR2 YNNKEL (reference sequence). The DNA of the CDR3 is TGTGCCACCGGGTCGAGGACCTACGAGCAGTACTTC. Protein: CATGSRTYEQYF.

The CDR3 protein is CASSLIGTSREQFF. CDR3 in DNA: TGTGCCAGCAGCTTAATAGGGACTAGTCGGGAGCAGTTCTTC. This rearrangement joins TRBV7-3 to TRBJ2-1; TRBD2 matches 8 bases. Looked up from germline, CDR1 is SGHTA and CDR2 is FQGTGA. CDR3 length equals 14 residues. V shed 1 base, J shed 10 bases, and the junction held 6 bases outside the gene matches.

This chain uses TRBV7-9 with TRBJ1-6, with a possible D match to TRBD1 (5 bases). CDR3 length equals 18 residues. Between the trimmed V and J ends, which lost 1 base and 0 bases, there was a span of 13 bases. The germline CDR1 and CDR2 sequences are SEHNR and FQNEAQ (reference sequence). The CDR3, as DNA: TGTGCCAGCAGCTTAGTTCAGGGTCGTGACTCCTATAATTCACCCCTCCACTTT. Translating gives CASSLVQGRDSYNSPLHF.

The chain carries TRBV7-3 and TRBJ2-1, with 8 bases identical to TRBD2. Per the germline V gene, CDR1 is SGHTA and CDR2 is FQGTGA. V gave up 5 bases and J gave up 7 bases; unmatched junction bases: 7. This CDR3 contains 14 residues. The CDR3 sequence is CASSRAGVRNEQFF. The CDR3 coding sequence is TGTGCCAGCAGCCGAGCGGGGGTTAGGAATGAGCAGTTCTTC.

The chain has TRBV5-1 and TRBJ1-2, with D perhaps matching TRBD1 (5 bases). Germline V gives CDR1 SGHRS, CDR2 YFSETQ. The V and J ends lost 4 bases and 1 base respectively, with 11 bases between them. The CDR3 has 14 amino acids. The CDR3 DNA reads as TGCGCCAGCAGCCTTGACAGACTTAACTATGGCTACACCTTC. Amino acids: CASSLDRLNYGYTF.

This clone was observed a handful of times. The rearrangement uses TRBV28 and TRBJ2-4; possibly TRBD1 for D (5 bases). This CDR3 spans 15 amino acids. Germline V gives CDR1 MDHEN, CDR2 SYDVKM. The germline V and J ends were trimmed by 6 bases and 2 bases, with 14 bases remaining between them. The CDR3 DNA reads as TGTGCCAGCAGCTCGGACACGAACCCCAAAAACATTCAGTACTTC. Its translation is CASSSDTNPKNIQYF.

The chain couples TRBV18 to TRBJ1-2; no definite D call. The V and J ends lost 6 bases and 2 bases respectively, with 19 bases between them. The CDR3 is 16 amino acids. CDR1 is KGHSH, CDR2 LQKENI, per germline. CDR3 DNA sequence: TGTGCCAGCTCTTCAATTGGCGGGCAGTCCAACTATGGCTACACCTTC. Its translation is CASSSIGGQSNYGYTF.

The rearrangement joins TRBV24-1 to TRBJ1-5; tentative D call: TRBD1 (5 bases). The V gene's germline CDR1 is KGHDR and CDR2 SFDVKD. This CDR3 has 14 residues. V was pared by 3 bases and J by 3 bases, with 8 bases between. DNA of the CDR3: TGTGCCACCAGTGATAGCAGGGACAATCAGCCCCAGCATTTT. Amino acids: CATSDSRDNQPQHF.

V gene TRBV29-1 combines with J gene TRBJ2-3; possibly TRBD2 for D (7 bases). Trimming removed 4 bases from V and 2 bases from J, with 19 bases in between. This CDR3 comprises 16 residues. Germline CDR1 and CDR2: SQVTM and ANQGSEA. This CDR3 is CSVVRAGGGHTDTQYF. In nucleotides, the CDR3 is TGCAGCGTTGTCAGGGCTGGGGGGGGCCACACAGATACGCAGTATTTT.

The genes are TRBV28 and TRBJ2-7; the D gene is possibly TRBD2 (6 bases). With 2 bases removed from V and 2 bases from J, the gap between germline ends came to 16 bases. CDR3 length: 16 amino acids. CDR1 and CDR2 (germline): MDHEN, SYDVKM. In nucleotides, the CDR3 is TGTGCCAGCAGTTTACCGCGGGGCGTACGTCCCTACGAGCAGTACTTC. Amino acid sequence: CASSLPRGVRPYEQYF. Full variable domain (missing parts from reference TRBV28 and TRBJ2-7): DVKVTQSSRYLVKRTGEKVFLECVQDMDHENMFWYRQDPGLGLRLIYFSYDVKMKEKGDIPEGYSVSREKKERFSLILESASTNQTSMYLCASSLPRGVRPYEQYFGPGTRLTVT.

This chain connects TRBV9 to TRBJ1-3; 7 positions match TRBD1. The CDR3 runs to 17 residues. Germline CDR1 reads SGDLS; CDR2 reads YYNGEE. The V and J ends lost 3 bases and 0 bases, in that order; junction bases with no gene match: 9. The CDR3 reads CASSASGTATSGNTIYF. The CDR3 nucleotides read TGTGCCAGCAGCGCTTCCGGGACAGCGACCTCTGGAAACACCATATATTTT.

The J gene is TRBJ1-1, the V gene TRBV9; possibly TRBD1 for D (5 bases). Trimming took off 4 bases at V and 5 bases at J, with 15 bases between the two ends. The CDR3 consists of 14 residues. Germline values: CDR1 SGDLS, CDR2 YYNGEE. CDR3 in amino acids: CASSSLGGGTEAFF. CDR3 DNA: TGTGCCAGCAGCTCCTTAGGTGGGGGGACTGAAGCTTTCTTT.

The chain joins TRBV28 to TRBJ1-1; D is undetermined. CDR1 is MDHEN and CDR2 is SYDVKM in the germline V gene. This CDR3 has 16 residues. Trimming removed 6 bases from V and 4 bases from J, with 21 bases in between. The CDR3 loop is CASSPAAGQFGTEAFF. CDR3 bases: TGTGCCAGCAGCCCTGCCGCTGGGCAGTTCGGCACTGAAGCTTTCTTT. Together with reference TRBV28 and TRBJ1-1, the CDR3 gives the full variable domain: DVKVTQSSRYLVKRTGEKVFLECVQDMDHENMFWYRQDPGLGLRLIYFSYDVKMKEKGDIPEGYSVSREKKERFSLILESASTNQTSMYLCASSPAAGQFGTEAFFGQGTRLTVV.

The J gene is TRBJ2-7, the V gene TRBV6-5; 7 bases agree with TRBD1. The J segment lost 3 bases and the V segment lost 6 bases, leaving 5 bases of the junction unmatched. Germline CDR1 and CDR2: MNHEY and SVGAGI. CDR3 size: 13 residues. CDR3 sequence reads: CASSRTGNYEQYF. The CDR3 DNA sequence: TGTGCCAGCAGCAGGACAGGTAACTACGAGCAGTACTTC.

This sequence joins TRBV2 and TRBJ1-4; 7 nucleotides align to TRBD1. The V and J ends lost 0 bases and 8 bases, in that order; junction bases with no gene match: 9. This CDR3 contains 16 residues. CDR1 is SNHLY and CDR2 is FYNNEI in the germline V gene. DNA for the CDR3: TGTGCCAGCAGTGAAGCCGACGACAGGGTGGAGGAAAAACTGTTTTTT. Amino acids: CASSEADDRVEEKLFF.